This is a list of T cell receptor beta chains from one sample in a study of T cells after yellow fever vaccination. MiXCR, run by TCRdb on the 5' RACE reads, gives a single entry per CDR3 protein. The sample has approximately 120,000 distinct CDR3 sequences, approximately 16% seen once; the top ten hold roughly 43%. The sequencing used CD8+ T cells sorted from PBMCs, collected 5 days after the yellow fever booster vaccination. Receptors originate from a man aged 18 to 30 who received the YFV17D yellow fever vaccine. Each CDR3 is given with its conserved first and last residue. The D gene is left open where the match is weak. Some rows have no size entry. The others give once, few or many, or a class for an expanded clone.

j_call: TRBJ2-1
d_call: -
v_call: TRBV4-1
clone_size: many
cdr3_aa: CASSPNLLRLDREVKNEQFF
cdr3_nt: TGCGCCAGCAGCCCTAATCTCCTCCGTTTAGACAGGGAGGTTAAGAATGAGCAGTTCTTC

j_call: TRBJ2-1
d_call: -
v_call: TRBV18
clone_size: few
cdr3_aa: CASSPSTANEQFF
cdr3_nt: TGTGCCAGCTCACCAAGCACGGCCAATGAGCAGTTCTTC

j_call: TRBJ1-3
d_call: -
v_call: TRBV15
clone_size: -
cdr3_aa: CATGRGNTIYF
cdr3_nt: TGTGCCACCGGCCGGGGAAACACCATATATTTT

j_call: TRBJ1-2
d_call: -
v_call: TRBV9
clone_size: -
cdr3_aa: CASSVGSGTQNYGYTF
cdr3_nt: TGTGCCAGCAGCGTGGGGAGCGGGACTCAGAACTATGGCTACACCTTC

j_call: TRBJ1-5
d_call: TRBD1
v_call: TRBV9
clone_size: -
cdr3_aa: CASSVGDSHQPQHF
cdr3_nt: TGTGCCAGCAGCGTAGGGGACAGCCATCAGCCCCAGCATTTT

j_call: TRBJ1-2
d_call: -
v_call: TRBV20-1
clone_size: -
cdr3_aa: CSARGTVGENRTYGYTF
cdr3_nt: TGCAGTGCTAGAGGAACCGTTGGGGAGAACAGAACCTATGGCTACACCTTC

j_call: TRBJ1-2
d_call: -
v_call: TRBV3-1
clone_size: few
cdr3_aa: CASTPGGGLGYTF
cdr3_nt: TGTGCCAGCACCCCGGGTGGTGGGCTTGGCTACACCTTC

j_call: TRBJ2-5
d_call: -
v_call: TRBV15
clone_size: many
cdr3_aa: CATSRKRELIKETQYF
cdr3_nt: TGTGCCACCAGCAGGAAACGGGAACTTATTAAAGAGACCCAGTACTTC

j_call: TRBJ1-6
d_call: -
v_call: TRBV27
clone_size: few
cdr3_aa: CASSLVLRDSPLHF
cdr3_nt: TGTGCCAGCAGTCTGGTGTTGAGGGATTCACCCCTCCACTTT

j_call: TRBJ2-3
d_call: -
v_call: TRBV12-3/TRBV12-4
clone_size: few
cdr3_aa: CASSFLLTDTQYF
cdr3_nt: TGTGCCAGCAGTTTTCTCCTCACAGATACGCAGTATTTT

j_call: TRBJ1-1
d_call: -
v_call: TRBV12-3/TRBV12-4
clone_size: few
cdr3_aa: CASIDSSTEAFF
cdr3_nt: TGTGCCAGCATTGACAGTTCCACTGAAGCTTTCTTT

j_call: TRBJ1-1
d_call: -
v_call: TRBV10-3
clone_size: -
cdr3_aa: CAIRGGDTNTEAFF
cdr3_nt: TGTGCCATCAGGGGTGGGGACACGAACACTGAAGCTTTCTTT

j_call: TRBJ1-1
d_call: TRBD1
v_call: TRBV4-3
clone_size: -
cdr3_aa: CASSHNTRRGRTEAFF
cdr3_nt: TGCGCCAGCAGCCACAACACTAGGAGGGGGCGGACTGAAGCTTTCTTT

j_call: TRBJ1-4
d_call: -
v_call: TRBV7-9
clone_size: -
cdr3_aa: CASSQTDEKLFF
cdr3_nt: TGTGCCAGCAGCCAAACAGATGAAAAACTGTTTTTT

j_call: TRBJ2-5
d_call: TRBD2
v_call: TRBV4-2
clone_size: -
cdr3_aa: CASSQDDVAGLLQETQYF
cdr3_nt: TGTGCCAGCAGCCAAGATGACGTAGCGGGGCTACTTCAAGAGACCCAGTACTTC

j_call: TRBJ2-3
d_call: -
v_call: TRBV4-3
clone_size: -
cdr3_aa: CASSQDGRGGAGDTQYF
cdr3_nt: TGCGCCAGCAGCCAAGATGGTCGCGGGGGCGCGGGAGATACGCAGTATTTT

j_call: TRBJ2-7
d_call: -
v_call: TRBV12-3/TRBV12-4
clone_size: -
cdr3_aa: CASSLVGFHEQYF
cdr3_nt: TGTGCCAGCAGTTTGGTAGGGTTCCACGAGCAGTACTTC

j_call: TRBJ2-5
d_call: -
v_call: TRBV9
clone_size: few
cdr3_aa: CASSVGTGQETQYF
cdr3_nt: TGTGCCAGCAGCGTAGGAACAGGTCAAGAGACCCAGTACTTC

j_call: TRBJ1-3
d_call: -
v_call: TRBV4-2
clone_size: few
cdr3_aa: CASYGVTGNTIYF
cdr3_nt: TGTGCCAGCTATGGGGTCACTGGAAACACCATATATTTT

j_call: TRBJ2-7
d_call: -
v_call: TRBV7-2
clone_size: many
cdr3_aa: CASSLPSGANEQYF
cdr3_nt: TGTGCCAGCAGCCTCCCCTCGGGAGCCAACGAGCAGTACTTC

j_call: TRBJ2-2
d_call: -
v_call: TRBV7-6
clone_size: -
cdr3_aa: CASRGQGMNTGELFF
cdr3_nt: TGTGCCAGCAGGGGTCAGGGGATGAACACCGGGGAGCTGTTTTTT

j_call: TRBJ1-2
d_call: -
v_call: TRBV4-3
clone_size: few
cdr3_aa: CASSQDSTPNYGYTF
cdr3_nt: TGCGCCAGCAGCCAAGATTCCACACCTAACTATGGCTACACCTTC

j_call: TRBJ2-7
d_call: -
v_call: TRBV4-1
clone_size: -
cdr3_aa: CASSAVAGGAYEQYF
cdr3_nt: TGCGCCAGCAGCGCCGTCGCAGGGGGGGCCTACGAGCAGTACTTC

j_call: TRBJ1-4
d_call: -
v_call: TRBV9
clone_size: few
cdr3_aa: CASITLAGWPLTNEKLFF
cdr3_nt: TGTGCCAGCATCACCTTGGCGGGGTGGCCCCTTACTAATGAAAAACTGTTTTTT

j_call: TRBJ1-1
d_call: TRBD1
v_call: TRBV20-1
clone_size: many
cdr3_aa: CSARAPDRGAEAFF
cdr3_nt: TGCAGTGCTAGAGCTCCGGACAGGGGCGCTGAAGCTTTCTTT

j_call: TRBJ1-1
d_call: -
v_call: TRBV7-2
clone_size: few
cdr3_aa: CASSFVGKNTEAFF
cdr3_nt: TGTGCCAGCAGCTTCGTGGGCAAGAACACTGAAGCTTTCTTT

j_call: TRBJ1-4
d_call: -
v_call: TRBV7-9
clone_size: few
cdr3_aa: CASSLGDDTNEKLFF
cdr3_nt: TGTGCCAGCAGCTTAGGCGACGACACTAATGAAAAACTGTTTTTT

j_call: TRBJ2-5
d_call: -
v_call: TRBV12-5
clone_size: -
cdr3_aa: CASGLGARGFETQYF
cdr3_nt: TGTGCTAGTGGTTTGGGTGCGCGAGGTTTCGAGACCCAGTACTTC

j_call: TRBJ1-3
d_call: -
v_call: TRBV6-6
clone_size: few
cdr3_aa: CASSYSGQSGNTIYF
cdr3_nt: TGTGCCAGCAGTTACTCGGGCCAGTCTGGAAACACCATATATTTT

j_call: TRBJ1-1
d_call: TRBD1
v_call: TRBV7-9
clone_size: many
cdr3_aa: CASSLERTGWTEAFF
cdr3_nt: TGTGCCAGCAGCTTAGAGAGGACAGGATGGACTGAAGCTTTCTTT

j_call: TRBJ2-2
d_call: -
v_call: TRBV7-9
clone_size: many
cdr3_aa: CASSLQDTGELFF
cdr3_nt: TGTGCCAGCAGCCTACAGGACACCGGGGAGCTGTTTTTT

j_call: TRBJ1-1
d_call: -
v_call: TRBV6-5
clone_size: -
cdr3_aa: CASSYSIGSNTEAFF
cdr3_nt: TGTGCCAGTAGTTACTCGATAGGATCGAACACTGAAGCTTTCTTT

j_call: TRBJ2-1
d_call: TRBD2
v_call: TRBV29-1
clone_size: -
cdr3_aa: CSARRGGRNEQFF
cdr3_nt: TGCAGCGCCCGGAGGGGAGGGCGGAATGAGCAGTTCTTC

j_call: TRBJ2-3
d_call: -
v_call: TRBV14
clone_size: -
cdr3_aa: CASSQGLGLTGRTDTQYF
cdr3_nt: TGTGCCAGCAGCCAAGGGTTGGGTCTCACGGGTAGAACAGATACGCAGTATTTT

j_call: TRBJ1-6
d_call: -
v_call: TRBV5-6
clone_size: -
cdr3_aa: CASSTRTRVSPLHF
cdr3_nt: TGTGCCAGCAGCACCCGGACACGGGTTTCACCCCTCCACTTT

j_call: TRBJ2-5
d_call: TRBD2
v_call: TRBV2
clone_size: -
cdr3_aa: CANKPGLAVQETQYF
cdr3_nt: TGTGCCAACAAACCGGGACTAGCGGTACAAGAGACCCAGTACTTC

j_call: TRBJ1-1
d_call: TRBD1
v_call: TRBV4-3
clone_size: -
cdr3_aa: CASSQRTGDEAFF
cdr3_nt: TGCGCCAGCAGCCAACGGACAGGGGATGAAGCTTTCTTT